This TCR beta chain was identified in a study of neurological immune-mediated disorders. The unsorted libraries were generated from a total of 2 million PBMCs, which had been stored in RNAlater at -80 C. The CDR3 covers 14 residues. The V and J ends lost 3 bases and 5 bases respectively, with 11 bases between them. Germline V lookup: CDR1 LNHNV, CDR2 YYDKDF (reference sequence). Findings of the study overall: No expanded-clone CDR3 amino acid sequence recurred across subjects, suggesting private TCR-beta repertoires.

Turning to this clonotype: Its antigen is not known.

MiXCR was run by TCRdb on the 5' RACE reads, yielding one entry per CDR3 protein. Altogether roughly 80,000 distinct CDR3 sequences are present, 17% being singletons, with the ten largest covering approximately 15%. The TCR was taken from a woman aged 40 to 49 in good health. Sequencing input: PBMCs. The genes are TRBV15 and TRBJ2-1; D gene uncertain. The CDR3 here is CATSSVDQNNEQFF. For the CDR3, the DNA is TGTGCCACCAGCAGCGTAGATCAGAACAATGAGCAGTTCTTC.